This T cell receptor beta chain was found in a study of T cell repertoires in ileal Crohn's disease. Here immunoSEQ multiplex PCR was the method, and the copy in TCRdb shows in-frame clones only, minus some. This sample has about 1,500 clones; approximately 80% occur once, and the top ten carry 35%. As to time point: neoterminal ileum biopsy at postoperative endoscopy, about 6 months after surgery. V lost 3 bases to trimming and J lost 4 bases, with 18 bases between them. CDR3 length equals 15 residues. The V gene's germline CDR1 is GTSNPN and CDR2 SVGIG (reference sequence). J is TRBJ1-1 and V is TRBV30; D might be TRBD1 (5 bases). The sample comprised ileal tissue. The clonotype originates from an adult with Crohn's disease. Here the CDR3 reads CAWRPLTGSGTEAFF. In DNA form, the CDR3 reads TGTGCCTGGAGACCTCTTACAGGTTCGGGCACTGAAGCTTTCTTT.